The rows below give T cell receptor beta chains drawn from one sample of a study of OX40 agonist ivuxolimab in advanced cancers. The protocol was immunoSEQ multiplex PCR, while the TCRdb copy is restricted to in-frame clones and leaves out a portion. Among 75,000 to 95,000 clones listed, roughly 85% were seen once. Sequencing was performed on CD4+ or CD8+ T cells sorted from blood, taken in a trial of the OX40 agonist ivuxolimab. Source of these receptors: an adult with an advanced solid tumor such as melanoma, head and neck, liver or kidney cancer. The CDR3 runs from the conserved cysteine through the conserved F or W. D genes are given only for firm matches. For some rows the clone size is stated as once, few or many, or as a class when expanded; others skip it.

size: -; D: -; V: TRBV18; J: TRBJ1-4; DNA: TGTGCCAGCTCACCATTCGTGGTAGGAACTAATGAAAAACTGTTTTTT; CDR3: CASSPFVVGTNEKLFF
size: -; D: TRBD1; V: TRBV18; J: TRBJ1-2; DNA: TGTGCCAGCTCACAAGGACAGGGGGATGGCTACACCTTC; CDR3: CASSQGQGDGYTF
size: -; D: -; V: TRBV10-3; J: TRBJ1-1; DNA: TGTGCCATCAGTGAGCGCGCAGGGATGAACACTGAAGCTTTCTTT; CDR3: CAISERAGMNTEAFF
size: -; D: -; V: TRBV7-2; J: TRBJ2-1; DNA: TGTGCCAGCAGCCCTAGCTCCTACAATGAGCAGTTCTTC; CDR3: CASSPSSYNEQFF
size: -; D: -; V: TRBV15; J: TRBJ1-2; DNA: TGTGCCACCAGCCCAGGGGTGGGGTATGGCTACACCTTC; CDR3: CATSPGVGYGYTF
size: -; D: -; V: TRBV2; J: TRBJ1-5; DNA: TGTGCCAGCAGTGGACAACGCAATCAGCCCCAGCATTTT; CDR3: CASSGQRNQPQHF
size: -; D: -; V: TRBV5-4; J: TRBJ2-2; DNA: TGTGCCAGCAGTCAGACAGAGAAGAACACCGGGGAGCTGTTTTTT; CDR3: CASSQTEKNTGELFF
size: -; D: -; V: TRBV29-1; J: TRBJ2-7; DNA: TGCAGCGGTAAGGCAGGGGATACCTACGAGCAGTACTTC; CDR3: CSGKAGDTYEQYF
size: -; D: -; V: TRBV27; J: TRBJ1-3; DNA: TGTGCCAGCAGTAGGGACTCTGGAAACACCATATATTTT; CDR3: CASSRDSGNTIYF
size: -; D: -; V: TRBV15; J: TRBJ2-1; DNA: TGTGCCACCACCAGTCGGGGAGTTAGCTCCTACAATGAGCAGTTCTTC; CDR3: CATTSRGVSSYNEQFF
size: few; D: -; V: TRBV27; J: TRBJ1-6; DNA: TGTGCCAGCAGTTTGGGGGGGACTTATTCACCCCTCCACTTT; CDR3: CASSLGGTYSPLHF
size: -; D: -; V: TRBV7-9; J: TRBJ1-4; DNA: TGTGCCAGCAGCTTAGGGGACGGCGGAGGAAAACTGTTTTTT; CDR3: CASSLGDGGGKLFF
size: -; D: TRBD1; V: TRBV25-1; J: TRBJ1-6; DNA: TGTGCCAGCAGTAACTCAGGGGGCAATGGCTCACCCCTCCACTTT; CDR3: CASSNSGGNGSPLHF
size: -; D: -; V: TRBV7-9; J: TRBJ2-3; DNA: TGTGCCAGCAGCGCGATTGGCGGGACAGATACGCAGTATTTT; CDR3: CASSAIGGTDTQYF
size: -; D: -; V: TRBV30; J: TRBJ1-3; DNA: TGTGCCTGGAACCGGGGCACCAACTCTGGAAACACCATATATTTT; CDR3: CAWNRGTNSGNTIYF
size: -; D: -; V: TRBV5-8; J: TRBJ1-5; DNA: TGTGCCAGCAGCTTTTTTTTCTGGACAGCGCAGGGAAGCAATCAGCCCCAGCATTTT; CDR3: CASSFFFWTAQGSNQPQHF
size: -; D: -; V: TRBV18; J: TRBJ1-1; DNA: TGTGCCAGCTCACCTTCGACAGGATCGAACACTGAAGCTTTCTTT; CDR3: CASSPSTGSNTEAFF
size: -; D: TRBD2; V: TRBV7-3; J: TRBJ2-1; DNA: TGTGCCAGCAGCTTAACGGGTAGCGGGGGGTACAATGAGCAGTTCTTC; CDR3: CASSLTGSGGYNEQFF
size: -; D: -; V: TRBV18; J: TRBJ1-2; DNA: TGTGCCAGCTCACCGGTCGGCCAGGGCGGGGGTAACTATGGCTACACCTTC; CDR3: CASSPVGQGGGNYGYTF
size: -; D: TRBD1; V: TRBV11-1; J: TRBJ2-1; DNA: TGTGCCAGCAGCCAGGACAGGGACTCCTACAATGAGCAGTTCTTC; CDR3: CASSQDRDSYNEQFF
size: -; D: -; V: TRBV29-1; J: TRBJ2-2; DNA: TGCAGCGCTTGGGTAAGGGGCAGGGGCACCGGGGAGCTGTTTTTT; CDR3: CSAWVRGRGTGELFF
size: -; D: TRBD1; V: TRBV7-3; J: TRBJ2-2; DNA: TGTGCCAGCAGCCCGACAGGGGCCGGGGAGCTGTTTTTT; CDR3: CASSPTGAGELFF
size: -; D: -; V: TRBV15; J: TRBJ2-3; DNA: TGTGCCACCAGCAGAGATTGGAGGGGCAGTGCAGATACGCAGTATTTT; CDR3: CATSRDWRGSADTQYF
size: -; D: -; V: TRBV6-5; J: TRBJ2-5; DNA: TGTGCCAGCAGTCTCCTCGGGACTTATGAGACCCAGTACTTC; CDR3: CASSLLGTYETQYF
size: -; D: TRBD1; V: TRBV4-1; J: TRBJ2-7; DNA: TGCGCCAGCAGCCGAGAGGACAGGGCCGGCGAGCAGTACTTC; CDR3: CASSREDRAGEQYF
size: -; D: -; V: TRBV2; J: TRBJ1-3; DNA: TGTGCCAGCAGTGGACCTCTCTGGGCCTCTGGAAACACCATATATTTT; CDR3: CASSGPLWASGNTIYF
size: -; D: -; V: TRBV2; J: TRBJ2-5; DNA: TGTGCCAGCACGGGCGCTGGGCAAGAGACCCAGTACTTC; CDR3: CASTGAGQETQYF
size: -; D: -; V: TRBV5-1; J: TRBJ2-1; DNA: TGCGCCAGCAGCATAGCGAGGACTTCACATTCGGATGAGCAGTTCTTC; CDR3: CASSIARTSHSDEQFF
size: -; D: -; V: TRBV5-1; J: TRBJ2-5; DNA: TGCGCCAGCAGCGGGGGCAGTTCCGCCGGAGAGACCCAGTACTTC; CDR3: CASSGGSSAGETQYF
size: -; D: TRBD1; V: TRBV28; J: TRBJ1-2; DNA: TGTGCCAGCAGTTTTGCCGGGACAGAACTAGGCTACACCTTC; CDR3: CASSFAGTELGYTF
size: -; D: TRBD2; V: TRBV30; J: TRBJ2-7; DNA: TGTGCCTGGACTCGGCCGGGGACTAGCAGCTACGAGCAGTACTTC; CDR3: CAWTRPGTSSYEQYF
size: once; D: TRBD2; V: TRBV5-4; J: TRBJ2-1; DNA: TGTGCCAGCAGCTTCGGTAGCGGGGTCTCCTACAATGAGCAGTTCTTC; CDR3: CASSFGSGVSYNEQFF
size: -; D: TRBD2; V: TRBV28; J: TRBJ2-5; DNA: TGTGCCAGCAGTTTCTCACTAGCGGGAGCGGAGACCCAGTACTTC; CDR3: CASSFSLAGAETQYF
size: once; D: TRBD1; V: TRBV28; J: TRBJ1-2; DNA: TGTGCCAGCAGACCTGGACAGGACTATGGCTACACCTTC; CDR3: CASRPGQDYGYTF
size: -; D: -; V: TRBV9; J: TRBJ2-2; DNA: TGTGCCAGCAGCGTAGGGCGGAGAATGAACACCGGGGAGCTGTTTTTT; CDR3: CASSVGRRMNTGELFF
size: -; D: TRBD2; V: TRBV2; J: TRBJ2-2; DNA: TGTGCCAGCAGCGGGGGGGCCTCGGGGACCGGGGAGCTGTTTTTT; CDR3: CASSGGASGTGELFF
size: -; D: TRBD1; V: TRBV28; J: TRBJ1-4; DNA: TGTGCCAGCAGCAGGGGGGGGGCAACTAATGAAAAACTGTTTTTT; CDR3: CASSRGGATNEKLFF
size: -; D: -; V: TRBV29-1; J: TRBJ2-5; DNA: TGCAGCGTATACAGCGGACAAGAGACCCAGTACTTC; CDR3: CSVYSGQETQYF
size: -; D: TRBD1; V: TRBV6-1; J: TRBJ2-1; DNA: TGTGCCAGCAGTCGACAGGGGCTCTACAATGAGCAGTTCTTC; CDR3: CASSRQGLYNEQFF
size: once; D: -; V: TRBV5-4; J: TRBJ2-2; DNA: TGTGCCAGCAGCTGGGTAGGGGACACCGGGGAGCTGTTTTTT; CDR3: CASSWVGDTGELFF
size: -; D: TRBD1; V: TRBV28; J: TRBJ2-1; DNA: TGTGCCAGCAGGTCAGGGACAGCCTACAATGAGCAGTTCTTC; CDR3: CASRSGTAYNEQFF
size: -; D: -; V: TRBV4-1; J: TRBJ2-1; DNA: TGCGCCAGCAGCCAAGGCTTGACTAGTTTATCTCAGTTCTTC; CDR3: CASSQGLTSLSQFF
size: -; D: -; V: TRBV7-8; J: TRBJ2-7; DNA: TGTGCCAGCAGCTTGCAACATCTCTCCTACGAGCAGTACTTC; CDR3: CASSLQHLSYEQYF
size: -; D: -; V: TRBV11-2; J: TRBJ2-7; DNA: TGTGCCAGCAGCTCCCGTCGGGACATAACCTACGAGCAGTACTTC; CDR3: CASSSRRDITYEQYF
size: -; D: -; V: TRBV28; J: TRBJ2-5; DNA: TGTGCCAGCAGTTTAGAAGAGACCCAGTACTTC; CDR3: CASSLEETQYF
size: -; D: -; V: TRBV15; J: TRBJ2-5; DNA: TGTGCCACCAGCAGAGATTGGTGGGGTCAAGAGACCCAGTACTTC; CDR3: CATSRDWWGQETQYF
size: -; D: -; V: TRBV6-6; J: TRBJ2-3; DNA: TGTGCCAGCAGTTTCGGGGGCTACCCGGCCACAGATACGCAGTATTTT; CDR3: CASSFGGYPATDTQYF
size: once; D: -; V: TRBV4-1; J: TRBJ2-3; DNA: TGCGCCAGCAGCCTATCTTCGGGGGGCCGGGATACGCAGTATTTT; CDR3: CASSLSSGGRDTQYF
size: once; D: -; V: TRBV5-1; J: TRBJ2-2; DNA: TGCGCCAGCAGTGGTGGGGGCACCAACACCGGGGAGCTGTTTTTT; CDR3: CASSGGGTNTGELFF
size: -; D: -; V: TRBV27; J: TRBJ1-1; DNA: TGTGCCAGCAGTCCCGTACATTCTATGAACACTGAAGCTTTCTTT; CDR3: CASSPVHSMNTEAFF